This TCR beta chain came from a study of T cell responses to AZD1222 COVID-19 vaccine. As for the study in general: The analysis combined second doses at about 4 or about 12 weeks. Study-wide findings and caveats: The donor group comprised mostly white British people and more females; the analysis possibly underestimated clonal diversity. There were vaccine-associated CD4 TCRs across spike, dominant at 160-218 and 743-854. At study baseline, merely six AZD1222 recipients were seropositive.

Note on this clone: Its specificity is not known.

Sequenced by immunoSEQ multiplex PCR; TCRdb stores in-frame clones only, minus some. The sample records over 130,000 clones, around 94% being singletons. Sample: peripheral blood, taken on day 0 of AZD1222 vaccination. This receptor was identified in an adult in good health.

The CDR3 region is CASSTGLATDTQYF. In nucleotides, the CDR3 is TGTGCCAGCAGTACCGGACTAGCGACAGATACGCAGTATTTT. The rearrangement uses TRBV11-2 and TRBJ2-3; TRBD2 aligns across 9 bases. Germline CDR1 SGHAT, CDR2 FQNNGV. The CDR3 is 14 residues long. Unmatched junction bases numbered 4, after V lost 6 bases and J lost 3 bases. Filled out from reference TRBV11-2 and TRBJ2-3, the complete variable domain reads EAGVAQSPRYKIIEKRQSVAFWCNPISGHATLYWYQQILGQGPKLLIQFQNNGVVDDSQLPKDRFSAERLKGVDSTLKIQPAKLEDSAVYLCASSTGLATDTQYFGPGTRLTVL.